This entry features one TCR beta chain sequence. This entry is derived from a study of blood T cell repertoires in COVID-19. Study in general: Acute and convalescent COVID-19 specimens originated in the United States, Italy and Spain.

Original processing methods: It was from reference gene primer amplification that nucleated cell counts were estimated. Profiling relied on immunoSEQ multiplex PCR, and the TCRdb table lists in-frame clones only, not all of them. V, J and clone size are those of that table, while D and trimming were read from the DNA. The sample lists more than 150,000 clones; roughly nine tenths were seen once. Germline V gene sequence: CDR1 SEHNR, CDR2 FQNEAQ (reference sequence). This CDR3 spans 14 amino acids. Trimming removed 5 bases from V and 4 bases from J, with 13 bases in between. The sample consisted of peripheral blood. The TCR originated in a man in his sixties with acute or convalescent COVID-19. The rearrangement joins TRBV7-9 to TRBJ2-3; a weak D match, TRBD2 (6 bases). CDR3 in DNA: TGTGCCAGCAGCCGGGTGGGGAGGCCAGATACGCAGTATTTT. Translation: CASSRVGRPDTQYF.